These 20 T cell receptor beta chains came from one sample sequenced in a study of blood T cell repertoires in COVID-19. Generated by immunoSEQ multiplex PCR, the TCRdb table keeps only in-frame clones and is missing some. In the table there are about 260,000 clones, over 70% of which are singletons. The specimen was peripheral blood. These receptors all stem from a woman aged 40 to 50 who had recovered from COVID-19.

The chain joins TRBV14 to TRBJ1-1, with 11 bases fitting TRBD1. The ends lost 0 bases at V and 0 bases at J; junction bases unmatched: 6. The CDR3 spans 18 residues. The germline CDR1 and CDR2 sequences are SGHDN and FVKESK. DNA of the CDR3: TGTGCCAGCAGCCAAGATAGGAGGGACAGGGGGTTGAACACTGAAGCTTTCTTT. This translates into CASSQDRRDRGLNTEAFF.

The chain employs TRBV4-3 and TRBJ2-1; 8 bases agree with TRBD2. The CDR3 is made up of 21 amino acids. V dropped 2 bases and J dropped 0; count of bases not matched to a gene: 18. Germline CDR1 reads LGHNA; CDR2 reads YSLEER. DNA of the CDR3: TGCGCCAGCAGCCAATCCATTACTAGCGGTTTCGAATTTAGCTCCTACAATGAGCAGTTCTTC. Translating gives CASSQSITSGFEFSSYNEQFF.

The J gene is TRBJ2-5, the V gene TRBV5-1, with D perhaps matching TRBD2 (5 bases). Per the germline V gene, CDR1 is SGHRS and CDR2 is YFSETQ. There are 16 residues in the CDR3. Trimming left V 1 base short and J 1 base short, with 14 bases between. The CDR3 protein is CASSLYEAVPQETQYF. For the CDR3, the DNA is TGCGCCAGCAGCTTGTATGAAGCGGTTCCCCAAGAGACCCAGTACTTC.

This CDR3 is CASSQNTGNYGYTF. The DNA for the CDR3 is TGCGCCAGCAGCCAAAATACAGGGAACTATGGCTACACCTTC. The rearrangement joins TRBV4-3 to TRBJ1-2, with D tentatively TRBD1 (6 bases). Between the trimmed V and J ends, which lost 2 bases and 2 bases, there was a span of 9 bases. Germline CDR1 is LGHNA and CDR2 is YSLEER. The CDR3 is 14 residues long.

J is TRBJ1-5 and V is TRBV1; the D call TRBD1 from the table was never checked on the DNA. TRBV1 constitutes a pseudogene. The CDR3 covers 17 residues. CDR3 sequence: CTSSQDAPRAGDQPQHF. The CDR3 coding sequence is TGCACCAGCAGCCAAGATGCCCCGAGGGCAGGGGATCAGCCCCAGCATTTT.

This clone was observed a few times. This chain uses TRBV7-6 with TRBJ1-2; tentatively, D is TRBD1 (6 bases). V was cut by 8 bases and J by 0 bases, with 10 bases left in between. The germline gives CDR1 SGHVS, CDR2 FNYEAQ. There are 13 residues in the CDR3. CDR3 sequence reads: CASSAGANYGYTF. The DNA of the CDR3 is TGTGCCAGCTCAGCAGGGGCTAACTATGGCTACACCTTC.

The chain's CDR3 is CASRGDSFYNSPLHF. For the CDR3, the DNA is TGTGCCAGCAGGGGGGACAGTTTCTATAATTCACCCCTCCACTTT. The chain employs TRBV27 and TRBJ1-6; the match to TRBD1 covers 7 bases. The CDR3 loop spans 15 amino acids. Per the germline V gene, CDR1 is MNHEY and CDR2 is SMNVEV (reference sequence). V dropped 6 bases and J dropped 3; count of bases not matched to a gene: 5.

This clone turned up a few times. V usage is TRBV5-4 and J usage is TRBJ1-2, with D possibly being TRBD1 (6 bases). Germline V gene lookup returns CDR1 SGHNT and CDR2 YYREEE (reference sequence). Trimming removed 7 bases at V and 5 bases at J, with 12 bases between. This CDR3 is built from 12 residues. The CDR3 loop is CASRDRTYGYTF. CDR3 nucleotide sequence: TGTGCCAGCCGAGACAGGACATATGGCTACACCTTC.

V is TRBV19 and J is TRBJ2-2; 8 bases map to TRBD2. Germline CDR1 reads LNHDA; CDR2 reads SQIVND (reference sequence). The CDR3 length is 15 residues. V was clipped by 3 bases and J by 6 bases; unmatched bases: 6. The CDR3 DNA reads TGTGCCAGTAGTATCGGAGCGGGGGAGTCCGGGGAGCTGTTTTTT. Its protein is CASSIGAGESGELFF.

The chain is built from TRBV6-6 and TRBJ1-2; D is undetermined. V dropped 6 bases and J dropped 3 bases, with 5 bases sitting between them. Germline lookup yields CDR1 MNHNY and CDR2 SVGAGI (reference sequence). The CDR3 contains 11 residues. The CDR3 region has the DNA TGTGCCAGCAGCCTCGACTATGGCTACACCTTC. Its protein product is CASSLDYGYTF.

This clone came up once. The genes are TRBV5-1 and TRBJ2-1; 8 nucleotides line up with TRBD1. Per germline, CDR1 SGHRS and CDR2 YFSETQ. V lost 3 bases and J lost 6; bases outside the gene matches: 8. This CDR3 is 15 amino acids long. The CDR3 bases are TGCGCCAGCAGCTGGGGAGGACAGGGAGGCAATGAGCAGTTCTTC. Its translation: CASSWGGQGGNEQFF.

CDR3 protein: CASSPGGRVFNQPQHF. The CDR3 DNA is TGCGCCAGCAGCCCCGGAGGTCGGGTCTTCAATCAGCCCCAGCATTTT. V is TRBV5-1 and J is TRBJ1-5; the D is unclear. The V end lost 4 bases, the J end lost 3 bases, and 17 bases lay between the germline ends. The CDR3 has 16 residues. Germline values: CDR1 SGHRS, CDR2 YFSETQ.

This clone is a singleton in its sample. The rearrangement uses TRBV5-1 and TRBJ1-1; TRBD1 matches 7 bases. This CDR3 region has 15 residues. V shed 4 bases and J 4 bases; nucleotides not matched to a gene: 10. Germline V lookup: CDR1 SGHRS, CDR2 YFSETQ. The CDR3: CASSPSGTVSTEAFF. The CDR3 DNA sequence: TGCGCCAGCAGCCCCTCCGGGACAGTGAGCACTGAAGCTTTCTTT.

The V gene is TRBV11-2, the J gene TRBJ1-2; TRBD1 matches 12 bases. The CDR3 is made up of 16 amino acids. In germline, CDR1 is SGHAT, CDR2 FQNNGV. J was trimmed by 6 bases and V by 4 bases; bases with no gene match: 9. The CDR3, as DNA: TGTGCCAGCAGCTCCGGACCGGGACAGGGGGCGGATGGCTACACCTTC. Its translation: CASSSGPGQGADGYTF.

This clone appeared once. In DNA form, the CDR3 reads TGTGCCTGGAGTCCCTTTACGGGGGGGTCCTACGAGCAGTACTTC. It specifies CAWSPFTGGSYEQYF. This chain links TRBV30 with TRBJ2-7; 8 bases line up with TRBD2. Germline V gene lookup returns CDR1 GTSNPN and CDR2 SVGIG (reference sequence). This CDR3 contains 15 residues. The trim removed 2 bases at V and 1 base at J, leaving 7 bases unmatched.

This rearrangement joins TRBV9 to TRBJ2-2, with D perhaps TRBD2 (6 bases). Germline V gene data show CDR1 as SGDLS and CDR2 as YYNGEE. Trimming shortened V by 5 bases and J by 2 bases, and 25 bases separated the two germline ends. The CDR3 loop spans 19 amino acids. Here the CDR3 DNA reads TGTGCCAGCAGAGAGAGGAGGGCAGGAGATGCCCCTAACACCGGGGAGCTGTTTTTT. It translates to CASRERRAGDAPNTGELFF. Combining the CDR3 with reference TRBV9 and TRBJ2-2 gives the whole variable domain DSGVTQTPKHLITATGQRVTLRCSPRSGDLSVYWYQQSLDQGLQFLIQYYNGEERAKGNILERFSAQQFPDLHSELNLSSLELGDSALYFCASRERRAGDAPNTGELFFGEGSRLTVL.

The chain couples TRBV30 to TRBJ2-2, with a tentative D call TRBD1 (6 bases). This CDR3 is built from 16 residues. Deletions cut 2 bases from V and 1 base from J, with 14 bases between. CDR1 and CDR2 (germline): GTSNPN, SVGIG (reference sequence). The CDR3 coding sequence is TGTGCCTGGAGTCTTATTACGGGACAGAACACCGGGGAGCTGTTTTTT. As protein: CAWSLITGQNTGELFF.

J is TRBJ2-1 and V is TRBV7-2; TRBD1 matches 9 bases. Unmatched junction bases numbered 3, after V lost 5 bases and J lost 1 base. CDR3 size: 15 residues. Germline CDR1 and CDR2: SGHTA and FQGNSA. Here the CDR3 reads CASSAGTGSYNEQFF. CDR3 in DNA: TGTGCCAGCAGCGCGGGGACAGGGTCCTACAATGAGCAGTTCTTC.

The chain has TRBV9 and TRBJ2-5; D remains ambiguous. Germline V gives CDR1 SGDLS, CDR2 YYNGEE. Trimming pared 4 bases from V and 5 bases from J, leaving 12 bases between. The CDR3 loop spans 13 amino acids. Here the CDR3 reads CASSPHRVETQYF. In DNA, the CDR3 is TGTGCCAGCAGCCCGCACCGGGTTGAGACCCAGTACTTC.

This chain uses TRBV24-1 with TRBJ2-1, with TRBD1 as a possible D gene (6 bases). The CDR3 is 15 residues long. Germline CDR1 reads KGHDR; CDR2 reads SFDVKD. Trimming cost V 7 bases and J 8 bases, with 20 bases left between them. CDR3 amino acids: CATRRITGNLDEQFF. DNA for the CDR3: TGTGCCACCAGGAGAATAACAGGGAATCTTGATGAGCAGTTCTTC.